This T cell receptor beta chain was sequenced in a study of T cell responses to AZD1222 COVID-19 vaccine. Overall study: Pooling covered second doses at about 4 or about 12 weeks. General observations from the study: Baseline testing showed seropositivity in only a handful of AZD1222 recipients. Recipients of two AZD1222 doses showed rising Spike-specific TCR breadth and depth.

Sequenced by immunoSEQ multiplex PCR; TCRdb stores in-frame clones only, minus some. The sample carries about 150,000 clones, approximately 90% recorded once. Germline V gives CDR1 SGHTA, CDR2 FQGNSA. The CDR3 loop spans 16 amino acids. The junction had 4 bases not matched to a gene; V was cut back by 1 base and J by 1 base. This clone was observed a single time. What it recognizes is unknown. The source of this sequence is an adult in good health. The chain combines TRBV7-2 with TRBJ2-3; 8 bases align to TRBD2. The sample here was peripheral blood, taken on day 0 of AZD1222 vaccination. The CDR3 sequence is CASSLVASGRTDTQYF. The CDR3 region has the DNA TGTGCCAGCAGCTTAGTTGCTAGCGGGCGCACAGATACGCAGTATTTT.